This TCR beta chain was documented in a study of blood T cell repertoires in COVID-19. Study context: The United States, Italy and Spain were the sources of the acute and convalescent COVID-19 samples. The analysed material was cDNA or gDNA that came from T cells, B-cell-depleted T cells, or PBMCs.

The protocol was immunoSEQ multiplex PCR, while the TCRdb copy is restricted to in-frame clones and leaves out a portion. The sample has fewer than 450,000 clones; about 87% are singletons. V lost 6 bases to trimming and J lost 4 bases, with 12 bases between them. Germline CDR1 is MNHEY and CDR2 is SVGAGI. This CDR3 region has 13 residues. Sequenced sample: peripheral blood. The TCR was taken from a woman aged 50 to 60 with COVID-19, enrolled during active disease. The chain employs TRBV6-5 and TRBJ1-2; D gene ambiguous. Written as DNA, the CDR3 is TGTGCCAGCAGCCCGTCCCACATCTATGGCTACACCTTC. Encoded protein: CASSPSHIYGYTF.